These 9 T cell receptor beta chains were sequenced from one sample in a study of identifying expanded T cells in peripheral blood. Profiled with immunoSEQ multiplex PCR; TCRdb holds only in-frame clones, not every one. Here the sample spans approximately 110,000 clones, 75% to 90% being singletons. Sequenced material: blood. These receptor sequences come from a person aged 18 to 70 in good health.

V is TRBV5-5 and J is TRBJ2-7, with TRBD1 identical over 9 bases. The trim removed 3 bases at V and 6 bases at J, leaving 4 bases unmatched. CDR1 is SGHKS and CDR2 is YYEKEE in the germline V gene (reference sequence). The CDR3 loop spans 13 amino acids. CDR3 in DNA: TGTGCCAGCAGCTCCCACAGGGGGCCCGAGCAGTACTTC. As protein: CASSSHRGPEQYF.

The chain recombines TRBV13 with TRBJ2-3; 9 nucleotides align to TRBD2. CDR3 length: 16 residues. Trimming took 1 base from V and 2 from J; bases not matched to a gene: 4. Per the germline V gene, CDR1 is PRHDT and CDR2 is FYEKMQ (reference sequence). The CDR3 sequence is CASSLEAGGNTDTQYF. CDR3 coding DNA: TGTGCCAGCAGCTTAGAGGCGGGGGGGAACACAGATACGCAGTATTTT.

The V and J genes are TRBV28 and TRBJ2-3; D is possibly TRBD2 (6 bases). The CDR3 contains 15 residues. V gave up 5 bases and J gave up 5 bases, with 17 bases separating them. The germline gives CDR1 MDHEN, CDR2 SYDVKM. This chain's CDR3 is CASSIGGVRGDTQYF. The DNA for the CDR3 is TGTGCCAGCAGTATCGGCGGGGTTAGGGGAGATACGCAGTATTTT.

This clone was counted only a few times. The chain links TRBV6-1 to TRBJ2-7, with 9 bases lining up with TRBD1. Germline V gene lookup returns CDR1 MNHNS and CDR2 SASEGT. The CDR3 contains 16 residues. V was pared by 2 bases and J by 0 bases, with 5 bases of the junction left unmatched. DNA for the CDR3: TGTGCCAGCAGTGAAATGGCGGGACAGGGCTCCTACGAGCAGTACTTC. Amino acids: CASSEMAGQGSYEQYF.

This clone has more than one count but fewer than ten. The rearrangement joins TRBV28 to TRBJ2-1, with TRBD2 as a possible D gene (5 bases). Trimming cost V 6 bases and J 4 bases, with 10 bases left between them. Germline loops: CDR1 MDHEN, CDR2 SYDVKM. The CDR3 is 13 residues long. CDR3 amino acids: CASRTTLYNEQFF. The DNA of the CDR3 is TGTGCCAGCAGGACTACCTTATACAATGAGCAGTTCTTC.

The chain recombines TRBV27 with TRBJ2-7, with D perhaps being TRBD1 or TRBD2 (5 bases each). Germline V gives CDR1 MNHEY, CDR2 SMNVEV (reference sequence). This CDR3 is 13 amino acids long. V was shortened by 6 bases and J by 4 bases, with 13 bases between the two germline ends. CDR3 nucleotides: TGTGCCAGCAGCCCCGGGACGGGATACGAGCAGTACTTC. Residues: CASSPGTGYEQYF.

V usage is TRBV6-5 and J usage is TRBJ1-1; no clear D gene. The V gene's germline CDR1 is MNHEY and CDR2 SVGAGI. V shed 0 bases and J shed 0 bases, with 8 bases lying between them. This CDR3 has 15 amino acids. In DNA form, the CDR3 reads TGTGCCAGCAGTTACTCGAAAAGGGTGAACACTGAAGCTTTCTTT. This codes for CASSYSKRVNTEAFF.

The gene calls are TRBV11-2 and TRBJ1-5, with TRBD1 as a possible D gene (5 bases). In germline, CDR1 is SGHAT, CDR2 FQNNGV. This CDR3 is 14 amino acids long. Trimming took 5 bases from V and 6 from J, leaving 14 bases between them. The CDR3 spells CASSPGGAVQPQHF. CDR3 nucleotides: TGTGCCAGCAGCCCCGGCGGGGCTGTTCAGCCCCAGCATTTT.

J is TRBJ2-7 and V is TRBV7-2; D remains unclear. The germline V gene has CDR1 SGHTA and CDR2 FQGNSA. This CDR3 is built from 12 residues. The germline V and J ends were trimmed by 5 bases and 0 bases, with 5 bases remaining between them. The CDR3 here is CASSRYSYEQYF. The CDR3 bases are TGTGCCAGCAGCCGATACTCCTACGAGCAGTACTTC.